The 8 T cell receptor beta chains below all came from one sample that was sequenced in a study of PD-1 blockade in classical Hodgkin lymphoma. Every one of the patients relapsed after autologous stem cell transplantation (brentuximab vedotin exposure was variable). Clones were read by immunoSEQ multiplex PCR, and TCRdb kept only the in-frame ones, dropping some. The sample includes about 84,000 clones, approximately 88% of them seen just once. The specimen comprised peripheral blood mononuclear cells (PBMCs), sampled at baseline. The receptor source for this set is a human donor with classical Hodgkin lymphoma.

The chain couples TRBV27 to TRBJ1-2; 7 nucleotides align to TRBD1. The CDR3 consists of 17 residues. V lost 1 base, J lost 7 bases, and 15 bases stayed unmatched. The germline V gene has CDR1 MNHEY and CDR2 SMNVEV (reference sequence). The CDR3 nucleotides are TGTGCCAGCAGTTTATATGAGCCGAAGACAGGGATTGGTGGCTACACCTTC. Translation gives CASSLYEPKTGIGGYTF.

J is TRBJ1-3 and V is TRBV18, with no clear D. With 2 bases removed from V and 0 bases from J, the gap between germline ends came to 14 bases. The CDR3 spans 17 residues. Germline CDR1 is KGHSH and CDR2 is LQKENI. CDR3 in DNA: TGTGCCAGCTCACCATTGAATGGGAAATCCTCTGGAAACACCATATATTTT. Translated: CASSPLNGKSSGNTIYF.

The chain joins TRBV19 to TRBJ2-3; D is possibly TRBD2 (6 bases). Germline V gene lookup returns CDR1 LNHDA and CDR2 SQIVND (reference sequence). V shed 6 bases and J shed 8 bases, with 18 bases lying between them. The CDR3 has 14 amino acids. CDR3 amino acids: CASRKEGSEVTQYF. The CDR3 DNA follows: TGTGCCAGTAGGAAGGAGGGAAGCGAGGTTACGCAGTATTTT. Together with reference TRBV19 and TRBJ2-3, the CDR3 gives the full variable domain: DGGITQSPKYLFRKEGQNVTLSCEQNLNHDAMYWYRQDPGQGLRLIYYSQIVNDFQKGDIAEGYSVSREKKESFPLTVTSAQKNPTAFYLCASRKEGSEVTQYFGPGTRLTVL.

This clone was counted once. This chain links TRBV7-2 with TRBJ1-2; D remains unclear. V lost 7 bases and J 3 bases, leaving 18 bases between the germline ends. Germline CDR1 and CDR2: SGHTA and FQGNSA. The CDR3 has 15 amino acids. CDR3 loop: CASTSSRGMYYGYTF. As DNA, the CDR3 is TGTGCCAGCACTTCAAGTAGAGGGATGTACTATGGCTACACCTTC. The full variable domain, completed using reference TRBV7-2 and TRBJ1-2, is GAGVSQSPSNKVTEKGKDVELRCDPISGHTALYWYRQSLGQGLEFLIYFQGNSAPDKSGLPSDRFSAERTGGSVSTLTIQRTQQEDSAVYLCASTSSRGMYYGYTFGSGTRLTVV.

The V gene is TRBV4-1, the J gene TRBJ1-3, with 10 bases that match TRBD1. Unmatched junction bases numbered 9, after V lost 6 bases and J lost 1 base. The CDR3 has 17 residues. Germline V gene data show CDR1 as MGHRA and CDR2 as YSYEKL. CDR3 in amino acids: CASSQRGQGSSGNTIYF. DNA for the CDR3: TGCGCCAGCAGTCAGAGGGGACAGGGGAGTTCTGGAAACACCATATATTTT.

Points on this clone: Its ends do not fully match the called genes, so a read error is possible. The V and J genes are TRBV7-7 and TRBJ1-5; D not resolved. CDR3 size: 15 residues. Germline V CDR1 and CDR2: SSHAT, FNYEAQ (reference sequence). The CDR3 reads CASSSLPDLNQPQHF. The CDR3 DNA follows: TGTGCTAGCAGCTCCCTTCCCGACCTCAATCAGCCCCAGCATTTT.

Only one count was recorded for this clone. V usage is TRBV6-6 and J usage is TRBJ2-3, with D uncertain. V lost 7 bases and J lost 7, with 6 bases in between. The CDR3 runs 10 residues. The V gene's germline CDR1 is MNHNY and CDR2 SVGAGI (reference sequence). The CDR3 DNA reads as TGTGCCAGCACCTTCTATACGCAGTATTTT. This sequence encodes CASTFYTQYF.

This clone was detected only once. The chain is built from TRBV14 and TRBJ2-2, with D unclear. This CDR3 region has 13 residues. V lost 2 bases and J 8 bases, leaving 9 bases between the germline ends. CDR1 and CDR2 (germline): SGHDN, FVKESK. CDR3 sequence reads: CASSQYIGGELFF. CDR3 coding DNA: TGTGCCAGCAGCCAATACATCGGTGGGGAGCTGTTTTTT. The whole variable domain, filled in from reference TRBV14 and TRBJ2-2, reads EAGVTQFPSHSVIEKGQTVTLRCDPISGHDNLYWYRRVMGKEIKFLLHFVKESKQDESGMPNNRFLAERTGGTYSTLKVQPAELEDSGVYFCASSQYIGGELFFGEGSRLTVL.